Below are 2 T cell receptor beta chains sequenced from a single sample in a study of early T cells in non-severe SARS-CoV-2 infection. Each CDR3 protein is one row after TCRdb ran MiXCR on the 5' RACE reads. This repertoire shows roughly 58,000 distinct CDR3 sequences, around 13% found once; its top ten account for around 1.4%. Sequencing was carried out using whole blood. These receptors were taken from an adult who was a healthcare worker with PCR-confirmed SARS-CoV-2 infection or an uninfected control (not recorded which).

The sample holds many counts of this clonotype. V usage is TRBV6-4 and J usage is TRBJ2-3, with 9 bases aligning to TRBD2. This CDR3 is 17 amino acids long. Germline V gives CDR1 MRHNA, CDR2 SNTAGT. The V and J ends lost 0 bases and 0 bases, in that order; junction bases with no gene match: 4. The CDR3 DNA sequence: TGTGCCAGCAGTGACTCCCCAGCGGGGGGTAGCACAGATACGCAGTATTTT. This codes for CASSDSPAGGSTDTQYF.

The V call is TRBV6-1, the J call TRBJ1-1, with TRBD1 identical over 7 bases. This CDR3 has 16 amino acids. J gave up 1 base and V 4 bases, and 9 bases lay outside the gene matches. The V gene's germline CDR1 is MNHNS and CDR2 SASEGT. The CDR3: CASSGYRGTGNTEAFF. The CDR3, as DNA: TGTGCCAGCAGTGGCTACAGGGGTACAGGGAACACTGAAGCTTTCTTT.